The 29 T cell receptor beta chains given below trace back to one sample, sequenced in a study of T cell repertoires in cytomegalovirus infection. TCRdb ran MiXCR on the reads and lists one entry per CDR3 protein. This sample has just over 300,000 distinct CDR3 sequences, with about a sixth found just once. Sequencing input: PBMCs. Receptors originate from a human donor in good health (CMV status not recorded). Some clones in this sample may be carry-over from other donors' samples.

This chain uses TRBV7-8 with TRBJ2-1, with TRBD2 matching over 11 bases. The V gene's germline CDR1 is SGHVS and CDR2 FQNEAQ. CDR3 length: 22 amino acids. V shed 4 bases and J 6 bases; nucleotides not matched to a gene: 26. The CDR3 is CASSSRRQGRLAGGNGGNEQFF. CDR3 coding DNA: TGTGCCAGCAGCTCCCGGCGTCAGGGGCGGCTAGCGGGGGGAAACGGAGGCAATGAGCAGTTCTTC.

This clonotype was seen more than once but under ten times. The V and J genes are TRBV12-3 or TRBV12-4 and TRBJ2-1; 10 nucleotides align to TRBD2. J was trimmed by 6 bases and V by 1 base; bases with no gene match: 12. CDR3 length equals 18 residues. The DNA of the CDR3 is TGTGCCAGCAGTTTAGTAGCAGCGGGGGGGCCCTTGAGCAATGAGCAGTTCTTC. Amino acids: CASSLVAAGGPLSNEQFF.

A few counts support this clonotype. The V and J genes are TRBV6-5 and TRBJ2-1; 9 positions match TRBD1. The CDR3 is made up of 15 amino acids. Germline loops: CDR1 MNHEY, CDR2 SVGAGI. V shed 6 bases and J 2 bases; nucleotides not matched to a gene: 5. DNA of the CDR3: TGTGCCAGCAGGAGAGGGACAGGGCCCTACAATGAGCAGTTCTTC. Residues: CASRRGTGPYNEQFF.

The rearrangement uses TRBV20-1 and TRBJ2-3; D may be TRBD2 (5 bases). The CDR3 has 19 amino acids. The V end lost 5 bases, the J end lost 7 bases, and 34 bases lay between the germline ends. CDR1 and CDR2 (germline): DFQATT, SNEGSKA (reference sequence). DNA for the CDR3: TGCAGTGCTGTCCGGAGCATGGCTAGAGACCCGCCCCCGGGATATACGCAGTATTTT. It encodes CSAVRSMARDPPPGYTQYF.

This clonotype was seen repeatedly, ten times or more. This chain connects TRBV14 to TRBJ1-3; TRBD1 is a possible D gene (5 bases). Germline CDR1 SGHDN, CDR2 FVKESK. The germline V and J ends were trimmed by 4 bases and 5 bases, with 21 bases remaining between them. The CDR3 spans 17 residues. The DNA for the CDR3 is TGTGCCAGCAGCCGAGGGGTGCTGCAGGGCGGACGAAACACCATATATTTT. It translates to CASSRGVLQGGRNTIYF.

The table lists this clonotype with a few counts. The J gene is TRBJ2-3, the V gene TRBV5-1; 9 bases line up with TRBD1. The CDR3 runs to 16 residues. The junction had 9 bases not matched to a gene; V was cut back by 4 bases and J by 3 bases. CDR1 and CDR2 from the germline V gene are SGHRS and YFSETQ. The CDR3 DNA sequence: TGCGCCAGCAGCCAAGGACAGGGGATGGGGACAGATACGCAGTATTTT. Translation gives CASSQGQGMGTDTQYF.

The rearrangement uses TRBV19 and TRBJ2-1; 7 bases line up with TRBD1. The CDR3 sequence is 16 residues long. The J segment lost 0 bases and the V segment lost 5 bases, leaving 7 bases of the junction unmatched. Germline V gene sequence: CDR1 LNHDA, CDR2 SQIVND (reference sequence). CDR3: CASSSGQSSSYNEQFF. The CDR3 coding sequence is TGTGCCAGTAGTTCGGGACAGTCCAGCTCCTACAATGAGCAGTTCTTC.

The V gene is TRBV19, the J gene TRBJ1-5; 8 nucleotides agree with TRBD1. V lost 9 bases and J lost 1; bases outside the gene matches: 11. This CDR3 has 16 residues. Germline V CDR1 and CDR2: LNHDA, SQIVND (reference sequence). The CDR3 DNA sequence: TGTGCCAGCAAACGGACAGGGATTATCAGCAATCAGCCCCAGCATTTT. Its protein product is CASKRTGIISNQPQHF.

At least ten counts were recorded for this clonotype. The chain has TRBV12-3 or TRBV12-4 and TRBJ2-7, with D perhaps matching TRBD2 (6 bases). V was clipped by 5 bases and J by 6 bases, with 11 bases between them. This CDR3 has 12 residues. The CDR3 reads CASSVEGFEQYF. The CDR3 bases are TGTGCCAGCAGTGTGGAGGGGTTCGAGCAGTACTTC.

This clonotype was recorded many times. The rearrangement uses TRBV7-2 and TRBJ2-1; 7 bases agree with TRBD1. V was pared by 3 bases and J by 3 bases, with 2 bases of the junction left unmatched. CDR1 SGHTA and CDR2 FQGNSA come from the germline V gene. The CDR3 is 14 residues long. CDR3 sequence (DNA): TGTGCCAGCAGCTTCGGGACAGACTACAATGAGCAGTTCTTC. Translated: CASSFGTDYNEQFF.

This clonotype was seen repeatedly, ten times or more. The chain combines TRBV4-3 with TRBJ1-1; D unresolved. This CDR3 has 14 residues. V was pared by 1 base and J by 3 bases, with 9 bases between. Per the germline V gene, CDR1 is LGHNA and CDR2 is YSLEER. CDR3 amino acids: CASSQGIWDTEAFF. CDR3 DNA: TGCGCCAGCAGCCAAGGCATTTGGGACACTGAAGCTTTCTTT.

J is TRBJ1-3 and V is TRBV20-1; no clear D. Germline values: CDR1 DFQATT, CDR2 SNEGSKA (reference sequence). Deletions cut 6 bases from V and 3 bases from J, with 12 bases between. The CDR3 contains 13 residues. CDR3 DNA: TGCAGTGCCAGTTTCGAGGATGGAAACACCATATATTTT. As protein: CSASFEDGNTIYF.

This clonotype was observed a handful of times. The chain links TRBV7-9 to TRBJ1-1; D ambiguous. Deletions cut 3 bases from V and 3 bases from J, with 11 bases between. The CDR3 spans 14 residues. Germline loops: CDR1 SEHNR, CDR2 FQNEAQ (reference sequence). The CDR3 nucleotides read TGTGCCAGCAGCTTCCCTCCCGGGGACACTGAAGCTTTCTTT. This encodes CASSFPPGDTEAFF. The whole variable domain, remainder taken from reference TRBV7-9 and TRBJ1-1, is DTGVSQNPRHKITKRGQNVTFRCDPISEHNRLYWYRQTLGQGPEFLTYFQNEAQLEKSRLLSDRFSAERPKGSFSTLEIQRTEQGDSAMYLCASSFPPGDTEAFFGQGTRLTVV.

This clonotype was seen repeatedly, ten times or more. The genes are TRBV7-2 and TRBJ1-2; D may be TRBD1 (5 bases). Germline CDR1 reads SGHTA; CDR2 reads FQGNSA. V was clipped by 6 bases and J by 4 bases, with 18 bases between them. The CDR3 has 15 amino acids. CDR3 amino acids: CASSTYGGKGYGYTF. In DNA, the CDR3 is TGTGCCAGCAGTACCTATGGGGGGAAAGGCTATGGCTACACCTTC.

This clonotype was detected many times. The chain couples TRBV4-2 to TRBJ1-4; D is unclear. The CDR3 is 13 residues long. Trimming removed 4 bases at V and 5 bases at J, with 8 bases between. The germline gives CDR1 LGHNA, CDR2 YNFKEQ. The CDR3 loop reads CASSPGPNEKLFF. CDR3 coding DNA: TGTGCCAGCAGCCCCGGACCGAATGAAAAACTGTTTTTT.

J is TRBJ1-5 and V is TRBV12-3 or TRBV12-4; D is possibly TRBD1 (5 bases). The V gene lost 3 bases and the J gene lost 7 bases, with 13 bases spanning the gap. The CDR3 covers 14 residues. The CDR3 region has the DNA TGTGCCAGCAGTTTGTGGCAGGGCGGCCAGCCCCAGCATTTT. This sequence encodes CASSLWQGGQPQHF.

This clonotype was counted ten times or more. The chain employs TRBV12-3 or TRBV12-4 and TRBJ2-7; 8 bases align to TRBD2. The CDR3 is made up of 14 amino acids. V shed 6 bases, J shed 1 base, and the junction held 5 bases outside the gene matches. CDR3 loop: CASSRRGGSYEQYF. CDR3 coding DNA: TGTGCCAGCAGCAGACGCGGGGGGTCCTACGAGCAGTACTTC.

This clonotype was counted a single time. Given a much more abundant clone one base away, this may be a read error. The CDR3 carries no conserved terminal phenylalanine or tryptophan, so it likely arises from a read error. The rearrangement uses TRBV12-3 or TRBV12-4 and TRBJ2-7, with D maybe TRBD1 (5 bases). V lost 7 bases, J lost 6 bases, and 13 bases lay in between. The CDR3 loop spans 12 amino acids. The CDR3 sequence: CASTSQGSEQYL. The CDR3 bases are TGTGCCAGCACCAGTCAGGGAAGCGAGCAGTACCTC.

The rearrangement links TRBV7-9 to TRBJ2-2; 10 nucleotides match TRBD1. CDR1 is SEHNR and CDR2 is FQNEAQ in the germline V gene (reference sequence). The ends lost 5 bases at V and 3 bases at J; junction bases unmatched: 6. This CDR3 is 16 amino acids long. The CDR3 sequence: CASSPVGTGDTGELFF. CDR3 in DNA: TGTGCCAGCAGCCCAGTCGGGACAGGGGACACCGGGGAGCTGTTTTTT. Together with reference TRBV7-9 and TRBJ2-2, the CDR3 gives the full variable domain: DTGVSQNPRHKITKRGQNVTFRCDPISEHNRLYWYRQTLGQGPEFLTYFQNEAQLEKSRLLSDRFSAERPKGSFSTLEIQRTEQGDSAMYLCASSPVGTGDTGELFFGEGSRLTVL.

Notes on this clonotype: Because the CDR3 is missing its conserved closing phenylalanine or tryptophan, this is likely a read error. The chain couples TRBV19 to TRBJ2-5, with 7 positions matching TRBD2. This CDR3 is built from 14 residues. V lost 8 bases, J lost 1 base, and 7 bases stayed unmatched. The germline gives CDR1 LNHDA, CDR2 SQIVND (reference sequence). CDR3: CASRAGNSQETQYL. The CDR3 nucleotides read TGTGCCAGTCGAGCGGGAAACAGCCAAGAGACCCAGTACTTA.

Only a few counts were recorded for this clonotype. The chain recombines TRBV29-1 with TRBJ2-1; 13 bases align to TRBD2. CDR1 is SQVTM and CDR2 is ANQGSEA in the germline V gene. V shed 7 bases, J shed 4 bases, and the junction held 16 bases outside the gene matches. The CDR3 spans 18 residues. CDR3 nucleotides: TGCAGCGGCACTCGAACTAGCGGGGGGGCCGGTTCTTACAATGAGCAGTTCTTC. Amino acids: CSGTRTSGGAGSYNEQFF.

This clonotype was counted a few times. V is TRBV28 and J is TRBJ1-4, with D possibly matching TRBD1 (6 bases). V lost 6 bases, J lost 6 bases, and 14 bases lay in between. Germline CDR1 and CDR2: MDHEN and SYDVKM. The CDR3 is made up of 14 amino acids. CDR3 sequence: CASRGGGVDEKLFF. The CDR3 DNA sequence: TGTGCCAGCAGGGGGGGCGGAGTGGATGAAAAACTGTTTTTT.

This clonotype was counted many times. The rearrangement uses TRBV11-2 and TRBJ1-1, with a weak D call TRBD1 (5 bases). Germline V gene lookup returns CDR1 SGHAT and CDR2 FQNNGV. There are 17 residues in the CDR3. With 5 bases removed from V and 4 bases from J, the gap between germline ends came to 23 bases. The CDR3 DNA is TGTGCCAGCAGCCCCGGGGGAGGCCTGGGGAGGATCACTGAAGCTTTCTTT. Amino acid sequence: CASSPGGGLGRITEAFF.

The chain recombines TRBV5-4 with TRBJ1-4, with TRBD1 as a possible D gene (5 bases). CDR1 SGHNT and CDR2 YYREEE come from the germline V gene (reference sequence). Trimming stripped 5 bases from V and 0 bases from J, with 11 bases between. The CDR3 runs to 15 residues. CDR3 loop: CASSDGAATNEKLFF. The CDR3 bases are TGTGCCAGCAGTGACGGGGCTGCAACTAATGAAAAACTGTTTTTT.

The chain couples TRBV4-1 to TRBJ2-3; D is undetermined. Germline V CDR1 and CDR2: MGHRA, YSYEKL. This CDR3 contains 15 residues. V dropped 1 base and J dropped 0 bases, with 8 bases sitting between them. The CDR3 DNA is TGCGCCAGCAGCCAAGTCCTAACTAGCACAGATACGCAGTATTTT. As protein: CASSQVLTSTDTQYF.

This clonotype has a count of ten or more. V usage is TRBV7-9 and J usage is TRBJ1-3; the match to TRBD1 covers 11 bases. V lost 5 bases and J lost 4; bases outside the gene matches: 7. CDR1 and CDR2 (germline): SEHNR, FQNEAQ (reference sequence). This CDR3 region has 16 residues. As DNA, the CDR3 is TGTGCCAGCAGCCCCTGGGACAGGGGGGACGGAAACACCATATATTTT. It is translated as CASSPWDRGDGNTIYF.

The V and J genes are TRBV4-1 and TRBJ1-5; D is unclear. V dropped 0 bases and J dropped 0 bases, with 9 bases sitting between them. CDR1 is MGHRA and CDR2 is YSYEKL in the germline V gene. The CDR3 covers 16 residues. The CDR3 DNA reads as TGCGCCAGCAGCCAAGAACCCACCTATAGCAATCAGCCCCAGCATTTT. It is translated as CASSQEPTYSNQPQHF.

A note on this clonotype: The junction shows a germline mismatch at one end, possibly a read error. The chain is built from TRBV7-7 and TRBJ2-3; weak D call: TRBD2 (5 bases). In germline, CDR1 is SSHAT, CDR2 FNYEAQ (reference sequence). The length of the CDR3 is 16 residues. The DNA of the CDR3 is TGTGCTAGCAGCTTAAACCTAGCTGTAGGCACAGATACGCAGTATTTT. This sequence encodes CASSLNLAVGTDTQYF.

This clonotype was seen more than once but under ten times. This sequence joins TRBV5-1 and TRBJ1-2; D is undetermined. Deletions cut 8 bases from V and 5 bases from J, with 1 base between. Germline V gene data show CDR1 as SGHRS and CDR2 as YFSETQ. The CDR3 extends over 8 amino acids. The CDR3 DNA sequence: TGCGCCAGATATGGCTACACCTTC. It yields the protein CARYGYTF.